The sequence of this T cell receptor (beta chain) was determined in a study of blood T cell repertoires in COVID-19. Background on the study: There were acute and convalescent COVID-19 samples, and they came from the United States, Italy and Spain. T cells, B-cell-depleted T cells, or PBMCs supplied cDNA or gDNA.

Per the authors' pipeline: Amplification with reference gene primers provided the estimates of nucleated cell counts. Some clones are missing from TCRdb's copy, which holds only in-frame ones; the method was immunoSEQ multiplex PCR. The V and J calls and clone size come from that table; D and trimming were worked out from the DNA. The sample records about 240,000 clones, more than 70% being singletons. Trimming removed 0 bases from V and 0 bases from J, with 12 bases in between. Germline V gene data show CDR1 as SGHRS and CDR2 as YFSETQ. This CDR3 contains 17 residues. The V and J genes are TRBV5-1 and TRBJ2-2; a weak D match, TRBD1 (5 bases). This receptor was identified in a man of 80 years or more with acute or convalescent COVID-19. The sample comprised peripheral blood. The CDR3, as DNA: TGCGCCAGCAGCTTGGGCCCACAGACAGCGAACACCGGGGAGCTGTTTTTT. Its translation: CASSLGPQTANTGELFF.